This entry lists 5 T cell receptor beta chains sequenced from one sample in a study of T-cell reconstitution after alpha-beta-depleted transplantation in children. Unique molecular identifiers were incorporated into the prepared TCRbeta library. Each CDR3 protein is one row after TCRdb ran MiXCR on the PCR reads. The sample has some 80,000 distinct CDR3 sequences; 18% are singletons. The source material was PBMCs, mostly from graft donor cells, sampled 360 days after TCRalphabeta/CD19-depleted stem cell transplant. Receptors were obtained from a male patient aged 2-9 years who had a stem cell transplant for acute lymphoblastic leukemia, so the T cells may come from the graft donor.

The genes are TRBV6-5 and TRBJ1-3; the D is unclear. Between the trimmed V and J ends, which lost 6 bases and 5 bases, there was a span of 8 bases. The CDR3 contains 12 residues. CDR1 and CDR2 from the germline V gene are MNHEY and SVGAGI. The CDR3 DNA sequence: TGTGCCAGCAGGGGGAGACGAAACACCATATATTTT. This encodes CASRGRRNTIYF.

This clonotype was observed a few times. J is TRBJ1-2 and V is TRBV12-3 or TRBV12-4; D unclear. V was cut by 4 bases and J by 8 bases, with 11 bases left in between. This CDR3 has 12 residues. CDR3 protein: CASSSPPAGYTF. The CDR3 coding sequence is TGTGCCAGCAGTTCGCCGCCCGCGGGCTACACCTTC.

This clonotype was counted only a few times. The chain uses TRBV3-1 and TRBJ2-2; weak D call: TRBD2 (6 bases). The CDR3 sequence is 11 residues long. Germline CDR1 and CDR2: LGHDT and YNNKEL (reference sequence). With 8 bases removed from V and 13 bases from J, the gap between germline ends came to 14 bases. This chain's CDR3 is CASFSLEGLFF. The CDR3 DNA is TGTGCCAGCTTCTCCCTGGAGGGGCTGTTTTTT.

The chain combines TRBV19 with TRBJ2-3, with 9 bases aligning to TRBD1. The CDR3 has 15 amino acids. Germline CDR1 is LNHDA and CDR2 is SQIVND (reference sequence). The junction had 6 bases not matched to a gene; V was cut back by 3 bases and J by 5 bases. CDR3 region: CASSMGQGRIDTQYF. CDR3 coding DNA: TGTGCCAGTAGTATGGGACAGGGACGTATAGATACGCAGTATTTT.

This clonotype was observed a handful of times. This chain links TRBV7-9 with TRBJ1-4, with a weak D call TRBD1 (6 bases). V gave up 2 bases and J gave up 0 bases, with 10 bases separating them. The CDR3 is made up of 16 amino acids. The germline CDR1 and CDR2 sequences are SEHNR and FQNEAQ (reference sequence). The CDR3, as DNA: TGTGCCAGCAGCTTACAGGGGACTACAACTAATGAAAAACTGTTTTTT. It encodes CASSLQGTTTNEKLFF.